The present T cell receptor (beta chain) was sequenced within a study of breast tumors, draining lymph nodes, adjacent tissues. General study findings and limits: Tumor T cell lymph node origin was a supported hypothesis, not proven.

This clonotype was detected many times. Its antigen is still unknown. TCRdb passed the multiplex PCR reads through MiXCR, listing each CDR3 protein once. The sample contains about 66,000 distinct CDR3 sequences, approximately 47% of which appear only once. Trimming took off 3 bases at V and 0 bases at J, with 9 bases between the two ends. CDR1 is ENHRY, CDR2 SYGVKD, per germline. The length of the CDR3 is 15 residues. This clonotype was obtained from a female donor with breast cancer. Some clones in this sample may be carry-over from other donors' samples. The gene calls are TRBV10-3 and TRBJ1-5; D might be TRBD1 (5 bases). Sequenced material: breast tumor tissue. This chain's CDR3 is CAISEGDNSNQPQHF. DNA for the CDR3: TGTGCCATCAGTGAAGGGGATAATAGCAATCAGCCCCAGCATTTT.